The clone carrying this TCR beta chain was counted many times. Antigen: not known. Investigators prepared the TCR beta libraries by applying iRepertoire HTBI primers and Arm-PCR of CDR3 regions. TCRdb processed the multiplex PCR reads anew with MiXCR; each CDR3 protein has one entry. The data show a few hundred thousand distinct CDR3 sequences, 15% seen once. Time point here: newly diagnosed GD, antithyroid drugs for less than 3 months. RNA from PBMCs was the source of the TCR library. Germline V gene data show CDR1 as SGHRS and CDR2 as YFSETQ. Trimming took 2 bases from V and 3 from J, leaving 12 bases between them. The CDR3 is 15 amino acids. This sample stems from a study of regulatory T cells in long-lasting Graves disease. Findings and caveats of the study: There were preferences for TRBV28, TRBJ1-2 and TRBJ2-5 in persistent disease.

Separately, the same data were catalogued under a study of T cells in Graves' hyperthyroidism and ophthalmopathy. That source reports: Stability of Graves' hyperthyroidism was defined as absent ophthalmopathy progression within 18 months.

Sample: peripheral blood mononuclear cells (PBMCs), taken at new diagnosis, from a patient treated with antithyroid drugs. This clonotype was sampled from a woman in her thirties or forties with Graves disease. The rearrangement links TRBV5-1 to TRBJ1-3; D remains ambiguous. The CDR3 reads CASSLDVVGGNTIYF. The CDR3 nucleotides read TGCGCCAGCAGCTTAGACGTGGTGGGTGGAAACACCATATATTTT.